This TCR beta chain was documented in a study of CD8+CD57+ T cells in acquired aplastic anemia listed by TCRdb under 2018. Turning to the overall study: DNA extracted from sorted CD4+ and CD8+ cells had a mean of around 3 ug, with a range of 0.2 to 27.4 ug. A CD8+CD57+ expansion meant a frequency higher than the mean frequency seen in healthy subjects.

This clonotype occurred many times. Its antigen is currently not known. No base quality values were provided; no much bigger clone lies one nucleotide off. What the research found in general, with its limitations: Between patients and healthy controls, no significant difference in CD8+ Simpson's diversity was found (P=0.060). Roughly 29 CD8+ CDR3 sequences were shared between patients and controls but appeared highly expressed in patients and within their immunodominant clones.

From the germline V gene (reference sequence), CDR1 is DFQATT and CDR2 is SNEGSKA. Trimming costs V 0 bases and J 1 base, and their ends lie 13 bases apart. From the cysteine up to the phenylalanine, the CDR3 has a length of 16 residues. The read is trimmed to its CDR3 DNA, 48 bases read in frame from base 1. Genomic DNA was used as template for profiling of TCR beta VDJ combinations and CDR3 sequences. An Illumina HiSeq 2000 was the platform used for TCR repertoire sequencing. Processing in the source paper ran as follows. TRBV/TRBJ rearrangement plots, CDR3 size and DJ length profiles, and Simpson's diversity index were used to assess repertoires. The most abundant DNA sequence in the deep sequencing data was defined as the immunodominant clone. CDR3 amino acid sequences were screened for sharing across subjects and compared with published repertoires and the VDJdb database. TCRdb reanalyzed the raw reads on its own, using fastp at Q25 for trimming and MiXCR for clone calling, and kept in-frame beta chains. One record per CDR3 amino acid sequence lists the most common genes and DNA. The V and J calls follow TCRdb's processing rather than the paper's. Here the sample has fewer than 200,000 distinct CDR3 sequences; 48% occur a single time. The top ten clones comprise around 1.8% of the sample.

Patients chosen for sequencing had shown expansion of CD8+CD57+ cells by flow cytometry. Every patient had a diagnosis of severe acquired aplastic anemia based on International Study of Aplastic Anemia and Agranulocytosis and Camitta criteria. At the time blood was sampled, none of the patients had received any therapy. In this study, sorted CD4+ and CD8+ T cells from the blood of healthy subjects and of severe aplastic anemia patients had their TCR repertoires deep-sequenced. Patients were enrolled under clinicaltrials.gov protocols 00001620, 01623167, 00001397, 00071045, 00081523 and 00961064 in the USA. Ficoll-Paque density gradient centrifugation was used to isolate peripheral blood mononuclear cells. Before DNA was extracted, CD4+ and CD8+ T cells were sorted using either FACS or magnetic beads.

The sequencing sample was made of sorted CD4+, CD8+, or CD8+CD57+ T cells (not recorded which) from PBMCs. The chain joins TRBV20-1 to TRBJ1-5; TRBD1 is possibly the D segment (5 matching bases). This TCR was recovered from a human donor with aplastic anemia. The sequence in DNA is TGCAGTGCTAGAGAGTCCCCAGGGACGAGCAATCAGCCCCAGCATTTT. This sequence encodes CSARESPGTSNQPQHF.